The count of the clone carrying this T cell receptor (beta chain) is one. V lost 2 bases to trimming and J lost 6 bases; unmatched junction nucleotides: 5. The CDR3 sequence is 15 residues long. CDR1 is SGHTA, CDR2 FQGTGA, per germline. The sample belongs to a study of blood T cell repertoires in COVID-19. The assay was immunoSEQ multiplex PCR, and TCRdb's table has in-frame clones only and misses some. Of tens of thousands of clones detected, around 88% appear once; the ten largest clones hold just over 8%. The sample taken for sequencing was peripheral blood. V and J are TRBV7-3 and TRBJ2-1, with 9 bases fitting TRBD2. The TCR was taken from a man aged 25 to 45 with acute or convalescent COVID-19. CDR3 in DNA: TGTGCCAGCAGCTTACGACTAGCGGCCCGCAATGAGCAGTTCTTC. Its translation is CASSLRLAARNEQFF. Full variable domain (outside the CDR3, taken from reference TRBV7-3 and TRBJ2-1): GAGVSQTPSNKVTEKGKYVELRCDPISGHTALYWYRQSLGQGPEFLIYFQGTGAADDSGLPNDRFFAVRPEGSVSTLKIQRTERGDSAVYLCASSLRLAARNEQFFGPGTRLTVL.